One sample yielded the 17 T cell receptor beta chains listed below, sequenced in a study of cytomegalovirus exposure and HLA in healthy donors. The PCR made use of 60 Vbeta and 13 Jbeta primers. The repertoire was sequenced with immunoSEQ multiplex PCR; TCRdb's copy has only in-frame clones and lacks some. The repertoire holds some 78,000 clones, with under 80% as singletons. The sample comprised PBMCs. The source is a middle-aged man in good health and CMV-seropositive.

This sequence joins TRBV15 and TRBJ2-7; 14 bases are a match to TRBD2. Per germline, CDR1 LNHNV and CDR2 YYDKDF (reference sequence). V lost 7 bases and J lost 6; bases outside the gene matches: 8. The CDR3 sequence is 15 residues long. The CDR3 bases are TGTGCCACCAAGGAGGGACTAGCGGGAGACGGCGAGCAGTACTTC. It codes for CATKEGLAGDGEQYF.

V gene TRBV10-3 combines with J gene TRBJ2-3; D ambiguous. V lost 2 bases to trimming and J lost 2 bases, with 8 bases between them. The CDR3 runs to 14 residues. Germline CDR1 and CDR2: ENHRY and SYGVKD. CDR3 loop: CAISERDSTDTQYF. In nucleotides, the CDR3 is TGTGCCATCAGTGAGAGAGACTCCACAGATACGCAGTATTTT.

The chain uses TRBV29-1 and TRBJ2-2, with 7 bases that match TRBD1. V trimming: 6 bases; J trimming: 3 bases; junction bases outside the gene matches: 10. Germline CDR1 is SQVTM and CDR2 is ANQGSEA. The CDR3 runs to 15 residues. CDR3 sequence (DNA): TGCAGCGTAGGCAGGGGGTATTTCGACACCGGGGAGCTGTTTTTT. Translated, it gives CSVGRGYFDTGELFF.

The chain has TRBV11-2 and TRBJ1-5; weak D call: TRBD1 (5 bases). There are 14 residues in the CDR3. The V gene's germline CDR1 is SGHAT and CDR2 FQNNGV. V lost 0 bases and J 5 bases, leaving 8 bases between the germline ends. CDR3 loop: CASSLDPGYQPQHF. The CDR3 DNA is TGTGCCAGCAGCTTAGATCCAGGGTATCAGCCCCAGCATTTT.

This chain joins TRBV4-2 and TRBJ1-2; 8 bases line up with TRBD1. Looked up from germline, CDR1 is LGHNA and CDR2 is YNFKEQ. Losses at the gene ends were 4 bases for V and 5 bases for J; bases not matched to a gene: 6. This CDR3 region has 14 residues. The CDR3 loop reads CASSPDRGYYGYTF. In DNA form, the CDR3 reads TGTGCCAGCAGCCCTGACAGGGGCTATTATGGCTACACCTTC.

This clone has a handful of counts. J is TRBJ1-1 and V is TRBV7-2; maybe TRBD1 (5 bases). The CDR3 loop spans 15 amino acids. The V gene lost 0 bases and the J gene lost 4 bases, with 12 bases spanning the gap. CDR1 SGHTA and CDR2 FQGNSA come from the germline V gene. The CDR3 loop reads CASSLAYGRGTEAFF. CDR3 nucleotide sequence: TGTGCCAGCAGCTTAGCCTACGGGAGGGGCACTGAAGCTTTCTTT.

The V gene is TRBV9, the J gene TRBJ2-5; the match to TRBD2 covers 7 bases. The V gene end was trimmed by 4 bases and the J gene end by 4 bases; junction bases not matched to a gene: 7. This CDR3 contains 14 residues. CDR1 and CDR2 from the germline V gene are SGDLS and YYNGEE. Written as DNA, the CDR3 is TGTGCCAGCAGCTCGACTAGCAGCTTAGAGACCCAGTACTTC. Its translation is CASSSTSSLETQYF.

This chain links TRBV28 with TRBJ1-5; TRBD1 is a possible D gene (5 bases). Trimming took 6 bases from V and 1 from J, leaving 16 bases between them. The length of the CDR3 is 16 residues. Germline lookup yields CDR1 MDHEN and CDR2 SYDVKM. Here the CDR3 reads CASSPPGKRSNQPQHF. DNA of the CDR3: TGTGCCAGCAGCCCACCAGGGAAAAGGAGCAATCAGCCCCAGCATTTT.

This clone appeared once. The chain is built from TRBV29-1 and TRBJ2-1; 8 bases are a match to TRBD2. The CDR3 sequence is 13 residues long. In germline, CDR1 is SQVTM, CDR2 ANQGSEA. Losses at the gene ends were 1 base for V and 6 bases for J; bases not matched to a gene: 2. The CDR3 DNA reads as TGCAGCGTTGAAGGGACTAGCAGCAATGAGCAGTTCTTC. This translates into CSVEGTSSNEQFF.

The chain links TRBV6-1 to TRBJ1-2; no reliable D call. The CDR3 covers 11 residues. The V and J ends lost 5 bases and 6 bases respectively, with 7 bases between them. Germline V CDR1 and CDR2: MNHNS, SASEGT. The CDR3 is CASSSQDGYTF. The CDR3 nucleotides are TGTGCCAGCAGTAGTCAGGATGGCTACACCTTC.

V and J are TRBV28 and TRBJ1-4; D perhaps matches TRBD1 (6 bases). This CDR3 has 15 amino acids. Germline CDR1 reads MDHEN; CDR2 reads SYDVKM. V lost 4 bases and J 5 bases, leaving 14 bases between the germline ends. In nucleotides, the CDR3 is TGTGCCAGCAGTTCTCGACAGGCGCACAATGAAAAACTGTTTTTT. It is translated as CASSSRQAHNEKLFF. The complete variable domain, with remaining parts taken from reference TRBV28 and TRBJ1-4, reads DVKVTQSSRYLVKRTGEKVFLECVQDMDHENMFWYRQDPGLGLRLIYFSYDVKMKEKGDIPEGYSVSREKKERFSLILESASTNQTSMYLCASSSRQAHNEKLFFGSGTQLSVL.

The V call is TRBV19, the J call TRBJ1-1, with unresolved D. Germline CDR1 is LNHDA and CDR2 is SQIVND (reference sequence). The ends were cut back, 6 bases at V and 1 base at J, with 12 bases in the middle. This CDR3 contains 14 residues. The CDR3 sequence: CASRPGGSNTEAFF. The CDR3 nucleotides read TGTGCCAGTAGGCCGGGAGGTTCGAACACTGAAGCTTTCTTT.

J is TRBJ2-3 and V is TRBV4-1, with D hard to call. CDR1 MGHRA and CDR2 YSYEKL come from the germline V gene. This CDR3 has 14 amino acids. V lost 5 bases to trimming and J lost 3 bases, with 12 bases between them. In DNA form, the CDR3 reads TGCGCCAGCAGCGACTCCTATCCGACAGATACGCAGTATTTT. This gives the protein CASSDSYPTDTQYF.

The chain joins TRBV28 to TRBJ1-5, with D possibly being TRBD1 (5 bases). The germline CDR1 and CDR2 sequences are MDHEN and SYDVKM. The CDR3 totals 16 residues. Deletions cut 11 bases from V and 0 bases from J, with 20 bases between. The DNA of the CDR3 is TGTGCCGGCTGCCGAAGCGGGGGGTATAGCAATCAGCCCCAGCATTTT. It encodes CAGCRSGGYSNQPQHF.

This chain links TRBV19 with TRBJ1-1; 7 bases are shared with TRBD1. V trimming: 3 bases; J trimming: 6 bases; junction bases outside the gene matches: 7. This CDR3 has 14 residues. Per the germline V gene, CDR1 is LNHDA and CDR2 is SQIVND (reference sequence). CDR3 sequence: CASSMGQFYPEAFF. The CDR3 DNA follows: TGTGCCAGTAGTATGGGACAGTTCTATCCTGAAGCTTTCTTT. The complete variable domain, with remaining parts taken from reference TRBV19 and TRBJ1-1, reads DGGITQSPKYLFRKEGQNVTLSCEQNLNHDAMYWYRQDPGQGLRLIYYSQIVNDFQKGDIAEGYSVSREKKESFPLTVTSAQKNPTAFYLCASSMGQFYPEAFFGQGTRLTVV.

This chain joins TRBV19 and TRBJ1-2; 8 nucleotides line up with TRBD1. The germline gives CDR1 LNHDA, CDR2 SQIVND (reference sequence). Germline trimming cut 5 bases from V and 4 bases from J; bases unmatched to any gene: 3. The CDR3 has 13 residues. The CDR3 DNA is TGTGCCAGTAGTGACAGGGGCGTCTATGGCTACACCTTC. Its translation is CASSDRGVYGYTF.

This CDR3 is CASFSGGQGVGDTEAFF. In nucleotides, the CDR3 is TGCGCCAGTTTTTCAGGGGGACAGGGGGTCGGGGACACTGAAGCTTTCTTT. The chain carries TRBV10-2 and TRBJ1-1; 11 bases are shared with TRBD1. Germline V gene sequence: CDR1 WSHSY, CDR2 SAAADI. V trimming: 9 bases; J trimming: 3 bases; junction bases outside the gene matches: 15. This CDR3 is 17 amino acids long.